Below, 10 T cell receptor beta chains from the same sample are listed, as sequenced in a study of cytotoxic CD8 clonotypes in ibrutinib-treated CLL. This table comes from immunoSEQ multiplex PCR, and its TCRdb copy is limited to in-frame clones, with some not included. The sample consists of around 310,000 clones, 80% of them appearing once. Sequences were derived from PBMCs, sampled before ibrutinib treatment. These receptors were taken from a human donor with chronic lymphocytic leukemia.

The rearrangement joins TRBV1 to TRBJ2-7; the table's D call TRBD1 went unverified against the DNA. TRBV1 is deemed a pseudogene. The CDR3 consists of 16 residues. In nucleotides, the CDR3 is TGCACCAGCAGCCAAGATCATGGCAGGCCGTCCTACGAGCAGTACTTC. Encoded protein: CTSSQDHGRPSYEQYF.

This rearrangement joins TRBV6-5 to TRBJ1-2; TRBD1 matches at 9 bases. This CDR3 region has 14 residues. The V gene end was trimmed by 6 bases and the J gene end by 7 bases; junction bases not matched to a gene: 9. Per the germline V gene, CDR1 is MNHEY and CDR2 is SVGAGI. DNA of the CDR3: TGTGCCAGCAGCCCCGGGACAGGGTTGAGTGGCTACACCTTC. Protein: CASSPGTGLSGYTF.

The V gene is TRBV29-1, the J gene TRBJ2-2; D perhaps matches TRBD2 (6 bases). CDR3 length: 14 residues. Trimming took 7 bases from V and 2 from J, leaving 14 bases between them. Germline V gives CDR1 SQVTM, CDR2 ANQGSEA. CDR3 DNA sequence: TGCAGCGCCCTGACTAGTGTCAACACCGGGGAGCTGTTTTTT. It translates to CSALTSVNTGELFF.

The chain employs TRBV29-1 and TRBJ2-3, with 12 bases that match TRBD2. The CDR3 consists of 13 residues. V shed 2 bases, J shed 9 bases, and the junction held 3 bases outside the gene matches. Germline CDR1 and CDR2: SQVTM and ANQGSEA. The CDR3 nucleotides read TGCAGCGTTGAAACTAGCGGGAGGAACACGCAGTATTTT. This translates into CSVETSGRNTQYF.

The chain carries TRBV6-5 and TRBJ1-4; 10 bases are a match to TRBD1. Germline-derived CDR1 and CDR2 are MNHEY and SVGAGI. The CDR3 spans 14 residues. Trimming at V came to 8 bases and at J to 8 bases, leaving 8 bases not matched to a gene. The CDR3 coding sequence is TGTGCCAGCCATAGAGGGACAGGGGAAGAAAAACTGTTTTTT. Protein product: CASHRGTGEEKLFF.

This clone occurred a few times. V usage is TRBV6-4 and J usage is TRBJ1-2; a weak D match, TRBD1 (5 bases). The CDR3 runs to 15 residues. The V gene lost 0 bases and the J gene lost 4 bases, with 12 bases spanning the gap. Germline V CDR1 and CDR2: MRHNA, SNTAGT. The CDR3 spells CASSDSSTGPYGYTF. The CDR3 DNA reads TGTGCCAGCAGTGACTCCTCGACGGGACCCTATGGCTACACCTTC.

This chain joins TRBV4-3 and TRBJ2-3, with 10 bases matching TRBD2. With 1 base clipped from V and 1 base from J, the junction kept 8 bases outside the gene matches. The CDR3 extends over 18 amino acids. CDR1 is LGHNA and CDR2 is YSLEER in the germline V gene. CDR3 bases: TGCGCCAGCAGCCAAGGCGGGCTAGCGGGAGACGGCACAGATACGCAGTATTTT. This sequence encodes CASSQGGLAGDGTDTQYF.

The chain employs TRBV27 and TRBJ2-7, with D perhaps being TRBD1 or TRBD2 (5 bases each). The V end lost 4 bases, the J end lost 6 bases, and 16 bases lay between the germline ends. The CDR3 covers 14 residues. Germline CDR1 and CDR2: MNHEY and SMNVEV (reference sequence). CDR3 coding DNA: TGTGCCAGCAGTTGGGATGGGGGTGTTGGCGAGCAGTACTTC. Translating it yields CASSWDGGVGEQYF.

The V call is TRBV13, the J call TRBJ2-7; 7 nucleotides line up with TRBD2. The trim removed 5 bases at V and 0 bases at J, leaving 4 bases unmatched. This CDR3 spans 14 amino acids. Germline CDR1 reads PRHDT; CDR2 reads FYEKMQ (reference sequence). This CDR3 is CASSRQRDSYEQYF. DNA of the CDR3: TGTGCCAGCAGCCGGCAGCGGGACTCCTACGAGCAGTACTTC.

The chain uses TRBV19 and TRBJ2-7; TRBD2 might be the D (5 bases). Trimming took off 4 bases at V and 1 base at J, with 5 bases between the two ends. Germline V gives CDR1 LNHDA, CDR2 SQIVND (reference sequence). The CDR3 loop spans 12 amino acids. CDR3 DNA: TGTGCCAGTAGTAGAGGGTCCTACGAGCAGTACTTC. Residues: CASSRGSYEQYF.